Below, 21 T cell receptor beta chains from the same sample are listed, as sequenced in a study of cytomegalovirus exposure and HLA in healthy donors (dated by TCRdb to 2017 to 2019). The library was obtained by the immunoSEQ multiplex PCR assay. The multiplex PCR relied on a mix of 60 forward primers for TCR Vbeta segments and 13 reverse primers for TCR Jbeta segments. Drawn from immuneACCESS, this table holds only the in-frame rearrangements with V and J called that TCRdb kept. Clones are partly lost; checked studies trace under half to an unresolved V gene and leave the rest unexplained. The sample yields 90,000 or so clones; 80% were counted once. Of the sample, approximately 29% falls within the top ten clones. The sample consisted of PBMCs. These receptors all stem from a man between 50 and 59 years old in good health and CMV-seropositive.

The CDR3 region has the DNA TGTGCCATCAGTGACGGCACACTAGCGGGAGGGCCTGGCAATGAGCAGTTCTTC. Amino acids: CAISDGTLAGGPGNEQFF. The V and J genes are TRBV10-3 and TRBJ2-1; 13 bases align to TRBD2. The V gene end was trimmed by 3 bases and the J gene end by 6 bases; junction bases not matched to a gene: 11. The CDR3 consists of 18 residues. Germline V CDR1 and CDR2: ENHRY, SYGVKD.

The chain couples TRBV10-3 to TRBJ2-1; D perhaps matches TRBD2 (6 bases). The V gene's germline CDR1 is ENHRY and CDR2 SYGVKD. The CDR3 extends over 12 amino acids. V lost 5 bases to trimming and J lost 8 bases, with 10 bases between them. The DNA of the CDR3 is TGTGCCATCAGTCTAGCGATGGATGAGCAGTTCTTC. The encoded protein is CAISLAMDEQFF.

This rearrangement joins TRBV19 to TRBJ1-4; 8 bases align to TRBD1. From germline, CDR1 is LNHDA and CDR2 SQIVND (reference sequence). V dropped 1 base and J dropped 7; count of bases not matched to a gene: 11. The CDR3 is 17 residues long. CDR3 sequence reads: CASSIVFQGAVGEKLFF. The CDR3 DNA reads TGTGCCAGTAGTATAGTATTCCAGGGGGCAGTGGGTGAAAAACTGTTTTTT.

The gene calls are TRBV7-9 and TRBJ2-3, with TRBD2 matching 12 bases. The junction had 14 bases not matched to a gene; V was cut back by 7 bases and J by 6 bases. Germline CDR1 reads SEHNR; CDR2 reads FQNEAQ (reference sequence). CDR3 size: 17 residues. CDR3 nucleotide sequence: TGTGCCAGCAACCTCCGGACTAGCGGGATTTATTTGGATACGCAGTATTTT. Translation: CASNLRTSGIYLDTQYF.

The chain couples TRBV6-1 to TRBJ1-2; no clear D. This CDR3 is built from 13 residues. The V end was cut by 5 bases, the J end by 2 bases, with 9 bases between. Germline V lookup: CDR1 MNHNS, CDR2 SASEGT. This chain's CDR3 is CASSYRRNYGYTF. The CDR3 DNA reads as TGTGCCAGCAGTTATAGGCGGAACTATGGCTACACCTTC.

The chain combines TRBV5-6 with TRBJ2-7, with 7 positions matching TRBD2. Losses at the gene ends were 0 bases for V and 4 bases for J; bases not matched to a gene: 7. Germline V gene lookup returns CDR1 SGHDT and CDR2 YYEEEE. CDR3 size: 15 residues. This CDR3 reads CASSLVLAVGYEQYF. CDR3 DNA: TGTGCCAGCAGCTTGGTGCTAGCGGTAGGTTACGAGCAGTACTTC.

V is TRBV4-1 and J is TRBJ2-6; D not certain. CDR3 length: 17 residues. With 2 bases removed from V and 0 bases from J, the gap between germline ends came to 11 bases. Germline CDR1 is MGHRA and CDR2 is YSYEKL. The CDR3 reads CASSQIYSPSGANVLTF. The CDR3 nucleotides read TGCGCCAGCAGCCAAATTTACAGCCCCTCTGGGGCCAACGTCCTGACTTTC.

V usage is TRBV6-6 and J usage is TRBJ1-5; the D gene is possibly TRBD1 (6 bases). V lost 5 bases and J 12 bases, leaving 20 bases between the germline ends. Germline CDR1 MNHNY, CDR2 SVGAGI (reference sequence). The CDR3 extends over 14 amino acids. DNA for the CDR3: TGTGCCAGCAGTCTCCGGGCCGGCAGGGGAAACCAGCATTTT. It is translated as CASSLRAGRGNQHF.

The chain links TRBV5-1 to TRBJ1-5; possibly TRBD1 for D (5 bases). CDR3 size: 15 residues. Germline-derived CDR1 and CDR2 are SGHRS and YFSETQ. V was trimmed by 1 base and J by 7 bases, leaving 15 bases between them. CDR3 in amino acids: CASSLSPDKGQPQHF. The DNA for the CDR3 is TGCGCCAGCAGCTTGAGCCCGGACAAGGGGCAGCCCCAGCATTTT.

The rearrangement uses TRBV7-2 and TRBJ2-3; the D gene is possibly TRBD2 (6 bases). The CDR3 sequence is 12 residues long. V lost 5 bases to trimming and J lost 10 bases, with 13 bases between them. Germline assignment: CDR1 SGHTA and CDR2 FQGNSA. The CDR3 loop is CASSLWEEAQYF. DNA for the CDR3: TGTGCCAGCAGCCTCTGGGAGGAGGCGCAGTATTTT.

This clone was counted between two and nine times. V is TRBV6-5 and J is TRBJ1-2; 11 nucleotides align to TRBD1. The J segment lost 6 bases and the V segment lost 8 bases, leaving 11 bases of the junction unmatched. CDR3 length: 15 amino acids. Germline lookup yields CDR1 MNHEY and CDR2 SVGAGI. The CDR3 nucleotides are TGTGCCAGCCTCCATGGGACAGGGGGAAGGAATGGCTACACCTTC. Translation gives CASLHGTGGRNGYTF.

The V and J genes are TRBV9 and TRBJ2-1, with 7 bases matching TRBD1. J lost 0 bases, V lost 4 bases, and 10 bases had no gene match. Germline-derived CDR1 and CDR2 are SGDLS and YYNGEE. CDR3 length equals 17 residues. This CDR3 is CASSQGEGTASYNEQFF. The CDR3 nucleotides are TGTGCCAGCAGCCAAGGGGAAGGGACAGCCTCCTACAATGAGCAGTTCTTC. Looking up the rest from reference TRBV9 and TRBJ2-1 gives the full variable domain: DSGVTQTPKHLITATGQRVTLRCSPRSGDLSVYWYQQSLDQGLQFLIQYYNGEERAKGNILERFSAQQFPDLHSELNLSSLELGDSALYFCASSQGEGTASYNEQFFGPGTRLTVL.

A few counts support this clone. CDR3 residues: CASSHPREGTEAFF. The CDR3 DNA reads as TGTGCCAGCAGTCACCCCAGGGAGGGCACTGAAGCTTTCTTT. This rearrangement joins TRBV7-2 to TRBJ1-1; TRBD1 might be the D (5 bases). The CDR3 has 14 amino acids. The V gene's germline CDR1 is SGHTA and CDR2 FQGNSA. V was clipped by 6 bases and J by 4 bases, with 15 bases between them.

The chain joins TRBV11-3 to TRBJ2-2; TRBD2 matches 8 bases. The J segment lost 4 bases and the V segment lost 3 bases, leaving 1 base of the junction unmatched. The CDR3 is 14 amino acids. Germline CDR1 is SGHNT and CDR2 is YENEEA. CDR3 bases: TGTGCCAGCAGCTTTCTAGCGGGCACCGGGGAGCTGTTTTTT. This encodes CASSFLAGTGELFF.

This clone occurred once. The chain uses TRBV5-4 and TRBJ2-7, with 14 bases matching TRBD2. The germline CDR1 and CDR2 sequences are SGHNT and YYREEE (reference sequence). The V gene end was trimmed by 4 bases and the J gene end by 2 bases; junction bases not matched to a gene: 2. CDR3 size: 15 residues. DNA of the CDR3: TGTGCCAGCAGCCTGGGACTAGCGGGAGCCTACGAGCAGTACTTC. Amino acid sequence: CASSLGLAGAYEQYF.

J is TRBJ2-1 and V is TRBV19; 11 nucleotides align to TRBD2. CDR3 length equals 14 residues. The ends lost 3 bases at V and 9 bases at J; junction bases unmatched: 4. Germline CDR1 LNHDA, CDR2 SQIVND (reference sequence). The CDR3 here is CASSILAGGGEQFF. CDR3 DNA: TGTGCCAGTAGTATTCTAGCGGGAGGCGGTGAGCAGTTCTTC.

The chain carries TRBV7-9 and TRBJ2-3; D is unresolved. The CDR3 has 14 amino acids. Germline loops: CDR1 SEHNR, CDR2 FQNEAQ (reference sequence). The V end was cut by 4 bases, the J end by 1 base, with 9 bases between. CDR3: CASSYLLRTDTQYF. The CDR3 bases are TGTGCCAGCAGCTACTTACTCCGCACAGATACGCAGTATTTT. Filled out from reference TRBV7-9 and TRBJ2-3, the complete variable domain reads DTGVSQNPRHKITKRGQNVTFRCDPISEHNRLYWYRQTLGQGPEFLTYFQNEAQLEKSRLLSDRFSAERPKGSFSTLEIQRTEQGDSAMYLCASSYLLRTDTQYFGPGTRLTVL.

The V and J genes are TRBV5-4 and TRBJ2-1, with D tentatively TRBD2 (5 bases). Germline CDR1 and CDR2: SGHNT and YYREEE (reference sequence). Trimming left V 4 bases short and J 6 bases short, with 20 bases between. The CDR3 totals 16 residues. The CDR3 nucleotides are TGTGCCAGCAGCCAAAGAGGGCAATCTCTAGTCAATGAGCAGTTCTTC. Its translation: CASSQRGQSLVNEQFF.

The chain couples TRBV10-1 to TRBJ2-5; D is unclear. Germline V gives CDR1 WNHNN, CDR2 SYGVQD (reference sequence). Trimming removed 6 bases at V and 5 bases at J, with 13 bases between. The CDR3 consists of 13 residues. The CDR3 is CASSAVRSETQYF. The CDR3 nucleotides are TGCGCCAGCAGCGCGGTGAGGAGCGAGACCCAGTACTTC.

The chain combines TRBV11-3 with TRBJ2-3; 8 nucleotides agree with TRBD2. The CDR3 runs 14 residues. J was trimmed by 2 bases and V by 5 bases; bases with no gene match: 3. CDR1 and CDR2 from the germline V gene are SGHNT and YENEEA. CDR3 residues: CASSLGGVTDTQYF. CDR3 sequence (DNA): TGTGCCAGCAGCCTCGGGGGGGTCACAGATACGCAGTATTTT.

The genes are TRBV6-1 and TRBJ1-3, with a weak D call TRBD1 (6 bases). CDR1 is MNHNS, CDR2 SASEGT, per germline. There are 13 residues in the CDR3. The V and J ends lost 11 bases and 4 bases respectively, with 15 bases between them. CDR3 in DNA: TGTGCCGCGTCAGGGGCGCGCGGAAACACCATATATTTT. Protein product: CAASGARGNTIYF.